This note documents a single T cell receptor beta chain sequence. Its target antigen remains unknown. No base quality information exists; no much larger clone differs at one position. This entry comes from a study of CD4 T cells in relation to SARS-CoV-2 and coronaviruses (dated by TCRdb to the early 2020s). For context, the study as a whole: In the ViraFEST assay, PBMCs were cultured with antigen for approximately eleven days, after which TCR beta CDR3s were sequenced to identify clonal expansions specific to the antigen. The Adaptive Biotechnologies TCR-sequencing kit was used to sequence samples from a few pre-COVID donors and the naive versus memory experiments, while other data came from Illumina-based sequencing. The full convalescent cohort of over 10 patients had a median age of about 40 years, ranging from about 20 to 80 years. Of the approximately twelve convalescent patients, 8 were male and 4 were female, and two of the subjects were Hispanic. A different, Illumina-based TCR-beta assay was used to sequence expansion assays from other donors in the study. Memory CD4+ T cell crossreactivity between SARS-CoV-2 and common cold coronavirus spike proteins was assessed at the TCR clonotype level in the study. Shared crossreactive spike epitopes were mapped to their HLA restriction using patient-derived lymphoblastoid cell lines.

V loses 2 bases at its end and J loses 5 bases; junction bases beyond the gene matches: 8. CDR1 and CDR2, looked up from the germline V gene (reference sequence), are SGHNT and YYREEE. The CDR3 measures 17 amino acids from cysteine to phenylalanine. The read is trimmed to its CDR3 DNA, 51 bases read in frame from base 1. Survey-level immunoSEQ TCR-beta sequencing was performed on DNA from CEF-cultured naive and memory CD4+ T cells. Under the source paper's analysis protocol: During preprocessing, nonproductive sequences were discarded, as were any CDR3s that did not begin with C, did not end with F or W, or were shorter than 7 amino acids. Antigen-specific clonotypes were called with the MANAFEST web app, based on expansion relative to reference and other culture wells. A clone counted as positive if significantly expanded in 2 of 3 replicate wells versus the reference culture at FDR below 0.05. To be called positive, a clone also had to show significant expansion compared with every other tandem well and an odds ratio greater than 5. Cultured and uncultured naive and memory CD4+ repertoires were searched for previously identified spike- and CEF-reactive CDR3s. CDR3 homology was measured as pairwise Levenshtein distance, computed with the stringdist R package after trimming three terminal residues from each end. In TCRdb, the immuneACCESS table is reduced to in-frame sequences with V and J assigned. These tables do not hold every clone; where another copy was compared, an unresolved V gene accounts for under half, and the others remain unexplained. D and trimming were read from the DNA, whereas the V and J calls and clone size are those reported in that table. The sample data list 35,000 to 45,000 clones, and approximately 87% of these were observed just once. The ten largest clones add up to 1% to 1.5% of the sample.

On the study overall, not on this receptor specifically: Compared with monoreactive clones, crossreactive clones had significantly weaker SARS-CoV-2-driven expansion, a result consistent with antigenic imprinting. Crossreactivity analysis was centred on spike protein, so crossreactivity against other viral proteins was not assessed. Naive versus memory sequencing indicated that memory recall responses, rather than primary responses primed during culture, are detected by the assay. Pre-pandemic and post-infection samples were not both contributed by any donor, so tracing of the source of pre-existing responses was limited. In about 60% of donors, memory CD4+ clonotypes turned up that crossrecognized SARS-CoV-2 and at least one common cold coronavirus spike. Small numbers of patients and of tested TCRs limited the study.

Naive and memory CD4+ T cells were separated from cryopreserved PBMCs by first enriching for CD4 and then performing EasySep naive CD4+ T cell enrichment. Sorted naive or memory CD4+ T cells (about 97,000) were grown at a 1:1 ratio with T cell-depleted PBMCs and CEF peptides for roughly 9 days. Triplicate replicate wells were generally used for each peptide culture condition. PBMCs were isolated from leukapheresis product or whole blood by Ficoll-Paque PLUS gradient centrifugation. PBMCs were either cryopreserved at -140°C or used fresh in the expansion assay. The QIAamp Micro DNA Kit was used to extract genomic DNA from the CD4+ T cells.

The sequence was collected from an adult with COVID-19. Recombination joined TRBV5-4 with TRBJ2-5; TRBD2 aligns with 14 central bases. Source material: naive CD4+ T cells from PBMCs, cultured in vitro. This sample's cell subset or site label indicates: naive CD4+ T cells isolated by negative enrichment. CDR3 sequence: CASSLPGLAGVLETQYF. In nucleotides, the sequence is TGTGCCAGCAGCTTACCGGGACTAGCGGGAGTATTGGAGACCCAGTACTTC.